This T cell receptor (beta chain) was retrieved from a study of cytomegalovirus exposure and HLA in healthy donors. For the study at large: Earlier results showed roughly 120 million unique TCR beta sequences derived from about 179 million T cells.

General study points: A later analysis by the authors found several of the most significant clusters apparently linked to common viral pathogens. A later analysis linked a missense variant in DCLRE1C to the trimming of TCR beta V and J genes. What a later analysis reportedly showed was that an Asian-associated ancestry cluster had fewer N-insertions than the approximately 720-donor mean.

The primer mix had 60 Vbeta and 13 Jbeta primers. Sequencing was performed with immunoSEQ multiplex PCR; in TCRdb, only in-frame clones are kept and a portion is missing. The sample carries roughly 150,000 clones, 80% to 90% recorded once. Details on this clone: What it binds is not known.

The specimen sequenced was PBMCs. This clonotype originated in a woman between 18 and 30 years old in good health and CMV-seronegative.

Written as DNA, the CDR3 is TGTGCCAGCAGTCCGGGACAGGGTAACTCACCCCTCCACTTT. This encodes CASSPGQGNSPLHF. The chain employs TRBV27 and TRBJ1-6; 9 bases line up with TRBD1. The trim removed 5 bases at V and 10 bases at J, leaving 6 bases unmatched. There are 14 residues in the CDR3. Germline V gene lookup returns CDR1 MNHEY and CDR2 SMNVEV (reference sequence).